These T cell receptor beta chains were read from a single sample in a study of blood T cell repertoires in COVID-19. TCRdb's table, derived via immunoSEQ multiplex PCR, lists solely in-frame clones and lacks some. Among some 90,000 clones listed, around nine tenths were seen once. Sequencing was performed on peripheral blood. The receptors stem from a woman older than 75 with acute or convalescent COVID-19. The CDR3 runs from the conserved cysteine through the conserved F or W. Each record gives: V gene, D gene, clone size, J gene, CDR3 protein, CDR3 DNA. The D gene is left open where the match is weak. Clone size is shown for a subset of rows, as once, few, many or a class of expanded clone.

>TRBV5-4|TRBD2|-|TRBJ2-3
CASSPGLATDTQYF
TGTGCCAGCAGCCCGGGACTAGCGACAGATACGCAGTATTTT
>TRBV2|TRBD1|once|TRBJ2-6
CASRFTGAGANVLTF
TGTGCCAGCAGATTCACAGGGGCTGGGGCCAACGTCCTGACTTTC
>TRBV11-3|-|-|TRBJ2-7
CASSLEADTYEQYF
TGTGCCAGCAGCTTAGAGGCAGATACCTACGAGCAGTACTTC
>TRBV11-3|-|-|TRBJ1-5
CASSLRPGGGRGNQPQHF
TGTGCCAGCAGCTTACGACCGGGAGGGGGAAGGGGCAATCAGCCCCAGCATTTT
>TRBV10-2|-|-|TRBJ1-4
CASSDLGVGEKLFF
TGCGCCAGCAGTGATTTAGGGGTTGGCGAAAAACTGTTTTTT
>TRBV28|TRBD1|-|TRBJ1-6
CASSLLRGQSNSPLHF
TGTGCCAGCAGTTTATTACGGGGACAGAGTAATTCACCCCTCCACTTT
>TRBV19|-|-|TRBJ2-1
CASSRGGAHNEQFF
TGTGCCAGTAGTAGGGGGGGGGCCCACAATGAGCAGTTCTTC
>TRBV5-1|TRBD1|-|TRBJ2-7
CASSSTGMAYEQYF
TGCGCCAGCAGCTCGACAGGGATGGCCTACGAGCAGTACTTC
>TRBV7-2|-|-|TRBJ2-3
CASSYRRTAEDTQYF
TGTGCCAGCAGCTACAGAAGGACAGCCGAAGATACGCAGTATTTT
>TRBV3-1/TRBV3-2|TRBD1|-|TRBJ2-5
CASSRQGSETQYF
TGTGCCAGCAGCCGACAGGGGTCAGAGACCCAGTACTTC
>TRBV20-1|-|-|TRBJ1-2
CSAMGHGYTF
TGCAGTGCTATGGGACACGGCTACACCTTC
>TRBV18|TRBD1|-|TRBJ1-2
CASSPTTGPGYTF
TGTGCCAGCTCACCAACGACAGGGCCTGGCTACACCTTC
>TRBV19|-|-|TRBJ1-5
CASSRELSQPQHF
TGTGCCAGTAGTCGGGAATTAAGTCAGCCCCAGCATTTT
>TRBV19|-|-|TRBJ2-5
CASSMQGNGETQYF
TGTGCCAGTAGTATGCAGGGGAACGGAGAGACCCAGTACTTC
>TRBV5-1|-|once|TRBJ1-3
CASSLTGTGNTIYF
TGCGCCAGCAGCTTGACGGGGACTGGAAACACCATATATTTT
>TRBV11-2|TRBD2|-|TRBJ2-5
CASSSGGLAGSGETQYF
TGTGCCAGCAGCTCCGGGGGACTAGCGGGATCCGGGGAGACCCAGTACTTC
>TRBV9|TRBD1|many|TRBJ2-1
CASSVGTTGHEQFF
TGTGCCAGCAGCGTAGGAACGACAGGGCATGAGCAGTTCTTC
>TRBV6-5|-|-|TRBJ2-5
CASSYSPLRGETQYF
TGTGCCAGCAGTTACTCGCCGCTCAGAGGGGAGACCCAGTACTTC
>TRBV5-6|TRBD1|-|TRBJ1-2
CASSSGQRGYTF
TGTGCCAGCAGCTCGGGACAGCGCGGCTACACCTTC
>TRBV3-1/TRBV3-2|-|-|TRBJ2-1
CASSQAGGLSYNEQFF
TGTGCCAGCAGCCAAGCAGGGGGGCTCTCCTACAATGAGCAGTTCTTC
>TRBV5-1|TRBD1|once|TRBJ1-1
CASSLAPQGANTEAFF
TGCGCCAGCAGCTTGGCACCACAGGGGGCGAACACTGAAGCTTTCTTT
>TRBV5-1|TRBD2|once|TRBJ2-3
CASSLDGSGGTQYF
TGCGCCAGCAGCTTGGATGGTAGCGGGGGTACGCAGTATTTT
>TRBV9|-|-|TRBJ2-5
CASSVNPQAQETQYF
TGTGCCAGCAGCGTAAACCCCCAAGCCCAAGAGACCCAGTACTTC
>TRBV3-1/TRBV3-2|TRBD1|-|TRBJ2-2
CASSRADRAPAGELFF
TGTGCCAGCAGCCGCGCGGACAGGGCCCCAGCCGGGGAGCTGTTTTTT
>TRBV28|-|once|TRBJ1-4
CASSPPTGAEKLFF
TGTGCCAGCAGTCCACCGACAGGTGCTGAAAAACTGTTTTTT
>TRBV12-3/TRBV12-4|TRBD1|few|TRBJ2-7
CASSITTGGEQYF
TGTGCCAGCAGTATTACTACAGGGGGCGAGCAGTACTTC
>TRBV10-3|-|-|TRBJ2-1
CAIVRDPYNEQFF
TGTGCCATTGTGCGGGACCCCTACAATGAGCAGTTCTTC
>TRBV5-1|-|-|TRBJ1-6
CASSLGPVGETLYSPLHF
TGCGCCAGCAGCTTGGGCCCCGTAGGGGAAACGTTATACTCACCCCTCCACTTT
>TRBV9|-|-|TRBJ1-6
CASSTHTGERSPLHF
TGTGCCAGCAGCACCCATACAGGAGAACGGTCACCCCTCCACTTT
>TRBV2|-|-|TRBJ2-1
CASSYSGDSYNEQFF
TGTGCCAGCAGCTACTCGGGGGACTCCTACAATGAGCAGTTCTTC
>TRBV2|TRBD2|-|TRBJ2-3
CASATSGTTDTQYF
TGTGCCAGCGCGACTAGCGGGACCACAGATACGCAGTATTTT
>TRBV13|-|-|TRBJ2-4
CASSLRVPGDIQYF
TGTGCCAGCAGCTTACGGGTCCCCGGAGACATTCAGTACTTC
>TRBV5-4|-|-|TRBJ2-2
CASSLDRENTGELFF
TGTGCCAGCAGCTTGGACAGGGAGAACACCGGGGAGCTGTTTTTT
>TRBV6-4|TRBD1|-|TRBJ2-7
CASSGTGGEEHEQYF
TGTGCCAGCAGCGGTACAGGGGGAGAGGAACACGAGCAGTACTTC
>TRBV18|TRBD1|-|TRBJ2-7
CASSPLQGLNLYEQYF
TGTGCCAGCTCACCGTTACAGGGGTTAAACCTATACGAGCAGTACTTC
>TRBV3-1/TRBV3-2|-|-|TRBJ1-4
CASSHSVKLFF
TGTGCCAGCAGCCATTCCGTAAAACTGTTTTTT
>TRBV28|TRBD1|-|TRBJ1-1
CASRNPLDRALNTEAFF
TGTGCCAGCAGAAACCCCCTAGACAGGGCTCTAAACACTGAAGCTTTCTTT
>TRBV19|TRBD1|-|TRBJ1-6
CASSTAGQGYGSPLHF
TGTGCCAGTAGTACTGCGGGACAGGGATATGGATCACCCCTCCACTTT
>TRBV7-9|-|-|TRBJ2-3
CASSHPGTPRGQYF
TGTGCCAGCAGCCACCCGGGGACTCCCCGGGGGCAGTATTTT
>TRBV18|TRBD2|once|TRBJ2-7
CASSPGGGSSYEQYF
TGTGCCAGCTCACCAGGCGGGGGAAGCTCCTACGAGCAGTACTTC
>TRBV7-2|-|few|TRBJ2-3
CASSPGRAGAGDTQYF
TGTGCCAGCAGCCCTGGGAGGGCGGGGGCGGGAGATACGCAGTATTTT
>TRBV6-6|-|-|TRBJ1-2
CASSHTGVDGYTF
TGTGCCAGCAGTCACACAGGCGTCGATGGCTACACCTTC
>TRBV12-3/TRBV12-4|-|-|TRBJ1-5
CASSFAVYQPQHF
TGTGCCAGCAGTTTCGCGGTCTATCAGCCCCAGCATTTT
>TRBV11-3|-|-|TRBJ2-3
CASSADKGPGATDTQYF
TGTGCCAGCAGCGCCGACAAGGGCCCAGGGGCCACAGATACGCAGTATTTT
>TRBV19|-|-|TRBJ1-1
CASSIEGAANEAFF
TGTGCCAGTAGTATAGAAGGCGCGGCAAATGAAGCTTTCTTT
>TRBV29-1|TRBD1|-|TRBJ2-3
CSVARPDRVGTDTQYF
TGCAGCGTTGCCCGCCCGGACAGGGTTGGCACAGATACGCAGTATTTT
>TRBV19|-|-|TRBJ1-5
CASSSDSYSNQPQHF
TGTGCCAGTAGTAGTGACAGTTATAGCAATCAGCCCCAGCATTTT